This T cell receptor (beta chain) came from a study of blood T cell repertoires in COVID-19. On the study more broadly: From T cells, B-cell-depleted T cells, or PBMCs came the material, which was cDNA or gDNA.

The table came from immunoSEQ multiplex PCR; TCRdb's copy has only in-frame clones and leaves some out. In the table there are about 100,000 clones, less than 90% of which are singletons. This clone appeared a few times. This CDR3 spans 14 amino acids. The J segment lost 9 bases and the V segment lost 4 bases, leaving 4 bases of the junction unmatched. Germline-derived CDR1 and CDR2 are PRHDT and FYEKMQ (reference sequence). This chain connects TRBV13 to TRBJ2-1, with 12 positions matching TRBD2. The source is a man older than 75 with acute or convalescent COVID-19. Input material: peripheral blood. The chain's CDR3 is CASSSLAGGVEQFF. The CDR3 nucleotides are TGTGCCAGCAGCTCCCTAGCGGGAGGGGTTGAGCAGTTCTTC.